The sequence of this T cell receptor beta chain was determined in a study of T cell responses to AZD1222 COVID-19 vaccine. Regarding this clone: Its target is unknown.

Assay used: immunoSEQ multiplex PCR; TCRdb lists only in-frame clones, some missing. The table lists some 100,000 clones, 80% to 95% of them singletons. CDR1 and CDR2 from the germline V gene are SGHTA and FQGNSA. The CDR3 length is 16 residues. V trimming: 1 base; J trimming: 0 bases; junction bases outside the gene matches: 2. Study outcomes and limitations: Baseline seropositivity characterized only a handful of AZD1222 recipients. It should be noted that donors were predominantly white British and more often female, and clonal diversity was possibly underestimated.

This chain links TRBV7-2 with TRBJ2-1; 8 bases align to TRBD2. The starting material was peripheral blood, obtained 28 days after the second AZD1222 dose. The TCR originated in an adult who received the AZD1222 COVID-19 vaccine. DNA for the CDR3: TGTGCCAGCAGCTTAGGAAGCGGGAGCTCCTACAATGAGCAGTTCTTC. Translation gives CASSLGSGSSYNEQFF. Full variable domain (outside the CDR3, taken from reference TRBV7-2 and TRBJ2-1): GAGVSQSPSNKVTEKGKDVELRCDPISGHTALYWYRQSLGQGLEFLIYFQGNSAPDKSGLPSDRFSAERTGGSVSTLTIQRTQQEDSAVYLCASSLGSGSSYNEQFFGPGTRLTVL.